This T cell receptor beta chain was captured in a study of blood T cell repertoires in COVID-19. For the study at large: Acute-phase and convalescent COVID-19 samples originated in the United States, Italy and Spain. T cells, B-cell-depleted T cells, or PBMCs provided the cDNA or gDNA that served as material.

Original methodology: Nucleated cell number was recorded as an estimate derived from reference gene primer amplification. TCRdb's table, derived via immunoSEQ multiplex PCR, lists solely in-frame clones and lacks some. For V, J and clone size, that table is used; D and trimming come from the DNA. Of 200,000 to 250,000 clones listed, approximately 81% are singletons. Germline CDR1 and CDR2: SGHRS and YFSETQ. The CDR3 is 17 residues long. The germline V and J ends were trimmed by 4 bases and 2 bases, with 21 bases remaining between them. The receptor was derived from a woman at least 80 years old with active or convalescent COVID-19. The rearrangement links TRBV5-1 to TRBJ2-5; D may be TRBD2 (6 bases). The sample was peripheral blood. The CDR3 sequence: CASSPGRDLEPQETQYF. The DNA for the CDR3 is TGCGCCAGCAGCCCAGGCCGGGACTTGGAACCGCAAGAGACCCAGTACTTC.